The entry below describes one T cell receptor beta chain. The table came from immunoSEQ multiplex PCR; TCRdb's copy has only in-frame clones and leaves some out. This table holds 55,000 to 85,000 clones, around 94% found once. The data were obtained in a study of T cell changes during pregnancy in multiple sclerosis. V lost 4 bases and J 3 bases, leaving 10 bases between the germline ends. Germline assignment: CDR1 SGHTA and CDR2 FQGNSA. The CDR3 contains 13 residues. The rearrangement joins TRBV7-2 to TRBJ2-7; D is possibly TRBD1 (5 bases). This receptor was identified in a female donor with multiple sclerosis, enrolled in a pregnancy study. Sequenced material: peripheral blood, taken in the third trimester of pregnancy. CDR3 residues: CASSSRQSYEQYF. CDR3 nucleotide sequence: TGTGCCAGCAGCTCACGACAGAGCTACGAGCAGTACTTC.